This T cell receptor beta chain was identified during a study of blood T cell repertoires in COVID-19. Trimming took 10 bases from V and 4 from J; bases not matched to a gene: 3. The CDR3 runs to 11 residues. CDR1 and CDR2 (germline): MNHNY, SVGAGI (reference sequence). Source study methods: Researchers report that nucleated cell counts were estimated from reference gene primer amplification. The data were produced by immunoSEQ multiplex PCR, yet TCRdb's version contains in-frame clones alone and is incomplete. V and J calls plus clone size are reproduced from that table; the DNA served to infer D and trimming. The data show around 50,000 clones, 80% to 90% seen once.

Specimen: peripheral blood. The TCR sequence derives from a human donor in a cohort sampled during active COVID-19. The chain joins TRBV6-6 to TRBJ2-5; 7 positions agree with TRBD1. The DNA for the CDR3 is TGTGCCACCGGGACAGTAGAGACCCAGTACTTC. Its protein product is CATGTVETQYF.